A single sample gave rise to the 11 T cell receptor beta chains below, sequenced in a study of shared clonotypes between healthy human individuals. Libraries were prepared by immunoSEQ multiplex PCR; TCRdb keeps only in-frame clonotypes and omits some of them. The repertoire holds about 2.1 million clones, with 90% to 95% as singletons. CD45RO-negative CD8 cells positively selected for CCR7 made up the naive population, which excluded terminally differentiated effector memory CD45RA+ cells. Input material: naive CD8+ T cells from PBMCs. The receptors shown here come from a man aged 18 to 29 in good health. Some clones in this sample may be carry-over from other donors' samples.

The J gene is TRBJ2-4, the V gene TRBV30, with D tentatively TRBD2 (6 bases). This CDR3 contains 14 residues. The V gene lost 0 bases and the J gene lost 5 bases, with 11 bases spanning the gap. Germline V gene lookup returns CDR1 GTSNPN and CDR2 SVGIG (reference sequence). The DNA for the CDR3 is TGTGCCTGGAGTGTCGGGACGGGGGAAAACATTCAGTACTTC. Its protein is CAWSVGTGENIQYF.

This chain uses TRBV4-3 with TRBJ2-6; D is perhaps TRBD1 (5 bases). There are 15 residues in the CDR3. Germline V gene lookup returns CDR1 LGHNA and CDR2 YSLEER. Trimming removed 1 base from V and 3 bases from J, with 7 bases in between. Here the CDR3 reads CASSQGGHGANVLTF. The CDR3 DNA reads TGCGCCAGCAGCCAAGGGGGCCATGGGGCCAACGTCCTGACTTTC.

This clone showed up just once. This rearrangement joins TRBV11-2 to TRBJ2-7; either TRBD1 or TRBD2 may supply D (6 bases each). The ends were cut back, 1 base at V and 5 bases at J, with 15 bases in the middle. Germline CDR1 and CDR2: SGHAT and FQNNGV. The CDR3 sequence is 15 residues long. The CDR3 DNA is TGTGCCAGCAGCTTAGCGAGTAGGGGGGCCCACGAGCAGTACTTC. Its protein is CASSLASRGAHEQYF.

This sequence joins TRBV30 and TRBJ2-2, with a tentative D call TRBD2 (5 bases). Germline V lookup: CDR1 GTSNPN, CDR2 SVGIG (reference sequence). Trimming took 5 bases from V and 5 from J, leaving 12 bases between them. The CDR3 extends over 13 amino acids. In DNA form, the CDR3 reads TGTGCCTGGGACCTTAGCGTGACCGGGGAGCTGTTTTTT. Amino acid sequence: CAWDLSVTGELFF.

V and J are TRBV4-3 and TRBJ2-1, with no clear D. The CDR3 is 15 amino acids. Between the trimmed V and J ends, which lost 0 bases and 1 base, there was a span of 7 bases. CDR1 is LGHNA and CDR2 is YSLEER in the germline V gene. CDR3 protein: CASSQDPRSYNEQFF. The CDR3 nucleotides are TGCGCCAGCAGCCAAGACCCCCGTTCCTACAATGAGCAGTTCTTC.

The rearrangement uses TRBV4-2 and TRBJ2-2; D gene uncertain. The length of the CDR3 is 17 residues. Germline V gene data show CDR1 as LGHNA and CDR2 as YNFKEQ. Trimming shortened V by 0 bases and J by 0 bases, and 11 bases separated the two germline ends. In nucleotides, the CDR3 is TGTGCCAGCAGCCAAGAGTTGGGCGAGCCGAACACCGGGGAGCTGTTTTTT. This translates into CASSQELGEPNTGELFF.

The chain uses TRBV13 and TRBJ1-2; D is possibly TRBD1 (6 bases). V lost 4 bases and J lost 2, with 11 bases in between. The CDR3 runs 14 residues. From germline, CDR1 is PRHDT and CDR2 FYEKMQ (reference sequence). DNA of the CDR3: TGTGCCAGCAGCTCACAACAGGGAAACTATGGCTACACCTTC. Protein: CASSSQQGNYGYTF.

The chain is built from TRBV6-4 and TRBJ1-2; a weak D match, TRBD1 (5 bases). Germline V gives CDR1 MRHNA, CDR2 SNTAGT. Trimming took off 6 bases at V and 8 bases at J, with 16 bases between the two ends. The CDR3 is made up of 13 amino acids. CDR3 loop: CASSKMGGEGYTF. In nucleotides, the CDR3 is TGTGCCAGCAGCAAGATGGGGGGGGAAGGCTACACCTTC.

The chain carries TRBV30 and TRBJ2-7; D is undetermined. V was clipped by 0 bases and J by 6 bases, with 12 bases between them. CDR1 is GTSNPN, CDR2 SVGIG, per germline (reference sequence). The CDR3 length is 13 residues. The CDR3 sequence: CAWSVSPGREQYF. The CDR3 nucleotides are TGTGCCTGGAGTGTTTCCCCTGGTCGCGAGCAGTACTTC.

The chain joins TRBV9 to TRBJ1-3; TRBD1 matches at 11 bases. The length of the CDR3 is 15 residues. Germline V gene lookup returns CDR1 SGDLS and CDR2 YYNGEE. Unmatched junction bases numbered 4, after V lost 0 bases and J lost 8 bases. CDR3 region: CASSVGGTGGDTIYF. Written as DNA, the CDR3 is TGTGCCAGCAGCGTAGGTGGGACAGGGGGAGACACCATATATTTT.

The chain carries TRBV30 and TRBJ1-6, with a tentative D call TRBD1 (5 bases). The CDR3 covers 13 residues. From germline, CDR1 is GTSNPN and CDR2 SVGIG (reference sequence). Trimming stripped 5 bases from V and 11 bases from J, with 16 bases between. The CDR3 DNA reads as TGTGCCTGGGGCTCAGGGTTTGGGGCACCCCTCCACTTT. The encoded protein is CAWGSGFGAPLHF.